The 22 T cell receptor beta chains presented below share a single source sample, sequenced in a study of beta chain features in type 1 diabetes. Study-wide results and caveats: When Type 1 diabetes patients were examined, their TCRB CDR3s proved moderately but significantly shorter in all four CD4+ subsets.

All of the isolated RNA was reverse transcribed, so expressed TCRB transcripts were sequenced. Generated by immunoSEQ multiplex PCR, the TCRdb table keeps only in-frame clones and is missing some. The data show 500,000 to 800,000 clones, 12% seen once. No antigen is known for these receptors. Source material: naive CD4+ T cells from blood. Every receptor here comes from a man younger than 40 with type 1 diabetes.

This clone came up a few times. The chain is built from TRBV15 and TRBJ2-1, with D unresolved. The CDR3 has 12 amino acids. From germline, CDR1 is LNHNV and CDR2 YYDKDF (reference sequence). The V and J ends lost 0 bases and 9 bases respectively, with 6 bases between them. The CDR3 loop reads CATSRDFPEQFF. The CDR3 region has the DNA TGTGCCACCAGCAGAGATTTCCCTGAGCAGTTCTTC.

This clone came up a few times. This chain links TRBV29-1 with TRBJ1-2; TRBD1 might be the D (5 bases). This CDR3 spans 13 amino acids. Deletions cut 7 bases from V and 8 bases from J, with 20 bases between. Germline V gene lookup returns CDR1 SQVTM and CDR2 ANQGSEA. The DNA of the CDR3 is TGCAGCGCCACAAACGACAGAGGGAAGGGCTACACCTTC. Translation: CSATNDRGKGYTF.

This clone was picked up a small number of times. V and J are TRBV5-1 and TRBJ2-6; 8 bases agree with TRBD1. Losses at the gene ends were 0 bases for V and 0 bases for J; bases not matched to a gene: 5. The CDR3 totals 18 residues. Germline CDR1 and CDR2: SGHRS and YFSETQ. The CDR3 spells CASSLGSQGASGANVLTF. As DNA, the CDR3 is TGCGCCAGCAGCTTGGGATCCCAGGGGGCCTCTGGGGCCAACGTCCTGACTTTC.

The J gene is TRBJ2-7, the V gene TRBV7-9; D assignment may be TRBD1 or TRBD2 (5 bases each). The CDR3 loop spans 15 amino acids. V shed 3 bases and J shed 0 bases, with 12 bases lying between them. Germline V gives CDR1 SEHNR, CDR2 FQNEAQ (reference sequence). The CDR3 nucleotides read TGTGCCAGCAGCTTCGGGGACGGAACCTCCTACGAGCAGTACTTC. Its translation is CASSFGDGTSYEQYF.

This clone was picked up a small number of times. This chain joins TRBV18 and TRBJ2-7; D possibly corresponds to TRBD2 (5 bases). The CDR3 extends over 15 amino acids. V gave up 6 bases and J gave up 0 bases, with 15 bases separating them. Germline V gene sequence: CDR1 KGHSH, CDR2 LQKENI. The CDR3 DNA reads TGTGCCAGCTCCCAAGGTCCTGGGAGCTCCTACGAGCAGTACTTC. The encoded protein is CASSQGPGSSYEQYF.

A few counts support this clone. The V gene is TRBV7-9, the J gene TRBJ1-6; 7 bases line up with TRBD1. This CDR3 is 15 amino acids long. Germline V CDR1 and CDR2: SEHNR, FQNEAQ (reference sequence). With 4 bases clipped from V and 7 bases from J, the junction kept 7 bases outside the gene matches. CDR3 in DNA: TGTGCCAGCAGCTACCGGGACAGTGGAAATTCACCCCTCCACTTT. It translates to CASSYRDSGNSPLHF.

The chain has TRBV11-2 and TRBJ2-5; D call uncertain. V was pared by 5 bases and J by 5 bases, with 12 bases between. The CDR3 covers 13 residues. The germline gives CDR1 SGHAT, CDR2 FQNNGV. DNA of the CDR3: TGTGCCAGCAGCCTCGCCGGGCTCGAGACCCAGTACTTC. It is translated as CASSLAGLETQYF.

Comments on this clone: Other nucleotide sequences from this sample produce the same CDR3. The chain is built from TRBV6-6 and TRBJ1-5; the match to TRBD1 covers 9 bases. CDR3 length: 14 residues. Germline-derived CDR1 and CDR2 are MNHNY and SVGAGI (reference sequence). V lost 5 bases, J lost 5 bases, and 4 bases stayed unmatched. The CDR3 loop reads CASSTTGGYQPQHF. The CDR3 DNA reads TGTGCCAGCAGTACGACAGGGGGTTATCAGCCCCAGCATTTT.

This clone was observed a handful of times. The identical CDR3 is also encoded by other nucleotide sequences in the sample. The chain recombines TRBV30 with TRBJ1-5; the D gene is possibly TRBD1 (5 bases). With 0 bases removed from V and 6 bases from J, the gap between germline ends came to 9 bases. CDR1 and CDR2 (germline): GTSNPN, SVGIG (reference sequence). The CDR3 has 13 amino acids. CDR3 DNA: TGTGCCTGGAGTGTGACCGGGACTCAGCCCCAGCATTTT. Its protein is CAWSVTGTQPQHF.

In DNA form, the CDR3 reads TGTGCCAGCAGCTTAGTGGCAGGGGAGAACTATGGCTACACCTTC. Its protein product is CASSLVAGENYGYTF. The genes are TRBV7-2 and TRBJ1-2, with a tentative D call TRBD1 (6 bases). The CDR3 has 15 residues. Germline V gives CDR1 SGHTA, CDR2 FQGNSA. Deletions cut 1 base from V and 2 bases from J, with 11 bases between. Full variable domain (outside the CDR3, taken from reference TRBV7-2 and TRBJ1-2): GAGVSQSPSNKVTEKGKDVELRCDPISGHTALYWYRQSLGQGLEFLIYFQGNSAPDKSGLPSDRFSAERTGGSVSTLTIQRTQQEDSAVYLCASSLVAGENYGYTFGSGTRLTVV.

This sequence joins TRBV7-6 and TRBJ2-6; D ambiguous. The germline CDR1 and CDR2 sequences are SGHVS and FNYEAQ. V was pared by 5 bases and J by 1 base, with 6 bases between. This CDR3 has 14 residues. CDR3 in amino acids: CASSGPSGANVLTF. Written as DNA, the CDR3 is TGTGCCAGCAGCGGCCCTTCTGGGGCCAACGTCCTGACTTTC.

In nucleotides, the CDR3 is TGTGCCAGCAGCCAGAGTTCGACCCGCAATTCACCCCTCCACTTT. Its protein is CASSQSSTRNSPLHF. This chain connects TRBV9 to TRBJ1-6; D not certain. Trimming stripped 4 bases from V and 7 bases from J, with 15 bases between. Germline V lookup: CDR1 SGDLS, CDR2 YYNGEE. This CDR3 has 15 residues.

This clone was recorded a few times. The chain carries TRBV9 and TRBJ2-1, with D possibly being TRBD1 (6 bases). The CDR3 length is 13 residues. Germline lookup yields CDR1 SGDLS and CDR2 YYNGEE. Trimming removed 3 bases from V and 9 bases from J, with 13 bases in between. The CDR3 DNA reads TGTGCCAGCAGCGCTACAGGGTTGGGTGAGCAGTTCTTC. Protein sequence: CASSATGLGEQFF. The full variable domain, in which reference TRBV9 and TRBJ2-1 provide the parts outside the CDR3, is DSGVTQTPKHLITATGQRVTLRCSPRSGDLSVYWYQQSLDQGLQFLIQYYNGEERAKGNILERFSAQQFPDLHSELNLSSLELGDSALYFCASSATGLGEQFFGPGTRLTVL.

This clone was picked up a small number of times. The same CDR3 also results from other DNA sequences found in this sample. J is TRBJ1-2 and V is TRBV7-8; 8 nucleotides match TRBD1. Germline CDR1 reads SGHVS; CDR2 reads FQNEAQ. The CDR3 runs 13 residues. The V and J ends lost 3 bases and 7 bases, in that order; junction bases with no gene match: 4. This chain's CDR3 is CASSLDRVGGYTF. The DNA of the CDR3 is TGTGCCAGCAGCTTGGACAGGGTTGGTGGCTACACCTTC. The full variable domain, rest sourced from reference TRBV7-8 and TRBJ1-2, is GAGVSQSPRYKVAKRGQDVALRCDPISGHVSLFWYQQALGQGPEFLTYFQNEAQLDKSGLPSDRFFAERPEGSVSTLKIQRTQQEDSAVYLCASSLDRVGGYTFGSGTRLTVV.

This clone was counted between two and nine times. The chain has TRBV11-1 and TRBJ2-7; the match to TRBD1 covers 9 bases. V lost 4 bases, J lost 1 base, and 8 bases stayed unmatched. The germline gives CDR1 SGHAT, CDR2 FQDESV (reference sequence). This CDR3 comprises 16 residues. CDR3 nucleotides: TGTGCCAGCAGCTCGATGGGGACAGGGTTTTCCTACGAGCAGTACTTC. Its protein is CASSSMGTGFSYEQYF. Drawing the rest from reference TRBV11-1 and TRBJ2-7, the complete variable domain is EAEVAQSPRYKITEKSQAVAFWCDPISGHATLYWYRQILGQGPELLVQFQDESVVDDSQLPKDRFSAERLKGVDSTLKIQPAELGDSAMYLCASSSMGTGFSYEQYFGPGTRLTVT.

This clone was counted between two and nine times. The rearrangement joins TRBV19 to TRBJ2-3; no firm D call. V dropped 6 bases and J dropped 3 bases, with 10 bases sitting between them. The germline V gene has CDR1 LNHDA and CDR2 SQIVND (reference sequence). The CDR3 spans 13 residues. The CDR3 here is CASRIRSTDTQYF. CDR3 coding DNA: TGTGCCAGTAGGATACGGTCTACAGATACGCAGTATTTT. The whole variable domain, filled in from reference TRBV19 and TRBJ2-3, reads DGGITQSPKYLFRKEGQNVTLSCEQNLNHDAMYWYRQDPGQGLRLIYYSQIVNDFQKGDIAEGYSVSREKKESFPLTVTSAQKNPTAFYLCASRIRSTDTQYFGPGTRLTVL.

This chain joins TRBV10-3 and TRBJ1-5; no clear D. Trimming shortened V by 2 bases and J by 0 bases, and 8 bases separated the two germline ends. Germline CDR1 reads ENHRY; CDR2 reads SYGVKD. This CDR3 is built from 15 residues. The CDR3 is CAISETGDSNQPQHF. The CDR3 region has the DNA TGTGCCATCAGTGAGACCGGGGATAGCAATCAGCCCCAGCATTTT.

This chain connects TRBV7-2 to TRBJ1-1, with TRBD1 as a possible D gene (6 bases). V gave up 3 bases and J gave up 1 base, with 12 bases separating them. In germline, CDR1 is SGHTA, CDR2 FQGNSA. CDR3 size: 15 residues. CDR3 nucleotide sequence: TGTGCCAGCAGCTTCACCGGGACACCGAACACTGAAGCTTTCTTT. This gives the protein CASSFTGTPNTEAFF.

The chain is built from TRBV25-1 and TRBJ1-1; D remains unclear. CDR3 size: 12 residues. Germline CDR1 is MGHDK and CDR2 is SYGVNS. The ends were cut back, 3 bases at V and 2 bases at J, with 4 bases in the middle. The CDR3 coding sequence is TGTGCCAGCAGTGAGAAAAACACTGAAGCTTTCTTT. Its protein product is CASSEKNTEAFF.

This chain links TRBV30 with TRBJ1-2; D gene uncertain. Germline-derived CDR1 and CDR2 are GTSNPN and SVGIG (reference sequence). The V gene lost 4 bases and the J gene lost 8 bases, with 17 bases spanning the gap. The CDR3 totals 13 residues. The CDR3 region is CAWIGGPGAGYTF. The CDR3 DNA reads TGTGCCTGGATTGGCGGACCGGGTGCAGGCTACACCTTC.

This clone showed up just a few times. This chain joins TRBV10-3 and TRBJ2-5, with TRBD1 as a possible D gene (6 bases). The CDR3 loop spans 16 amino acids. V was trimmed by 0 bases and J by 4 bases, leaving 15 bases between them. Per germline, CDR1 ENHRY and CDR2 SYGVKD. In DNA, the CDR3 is TGTGCCATCAGTGAGTCTGAGGACAGTGGTAGAGAGACCCAGTACTTC. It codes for CAISESEDSGRETQYF.

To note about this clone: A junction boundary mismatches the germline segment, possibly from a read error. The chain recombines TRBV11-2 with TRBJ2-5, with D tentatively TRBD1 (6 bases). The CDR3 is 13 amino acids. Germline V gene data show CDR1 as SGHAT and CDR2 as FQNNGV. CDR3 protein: CASSSPGQGTQYF. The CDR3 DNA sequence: TGTGCCAGCAGCTCCCCGGGACAAGGGACCCAGTACTTC.